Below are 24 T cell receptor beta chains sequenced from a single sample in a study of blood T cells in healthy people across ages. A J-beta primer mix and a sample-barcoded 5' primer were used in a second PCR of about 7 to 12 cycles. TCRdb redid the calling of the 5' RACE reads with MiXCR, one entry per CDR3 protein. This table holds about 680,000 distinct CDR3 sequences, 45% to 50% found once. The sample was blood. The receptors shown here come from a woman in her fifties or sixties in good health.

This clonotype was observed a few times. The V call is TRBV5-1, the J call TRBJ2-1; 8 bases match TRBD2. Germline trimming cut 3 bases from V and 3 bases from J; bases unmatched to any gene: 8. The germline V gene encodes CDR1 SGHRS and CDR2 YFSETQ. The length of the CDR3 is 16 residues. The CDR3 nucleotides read TGCGCCAGCAGCTCCCTGCCGACTAGCGACTACAATGAGCAGTTCTTC. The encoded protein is CASSSLPTSDYNEQFF.

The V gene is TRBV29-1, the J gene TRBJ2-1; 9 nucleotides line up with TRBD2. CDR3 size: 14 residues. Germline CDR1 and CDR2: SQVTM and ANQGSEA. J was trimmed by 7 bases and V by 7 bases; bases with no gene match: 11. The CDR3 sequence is CSALPASGVNEQFF. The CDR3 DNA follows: TGCAGCGCCCTCCCGGCTAGCGGGGTTAATGAGCAGTTCTTC.

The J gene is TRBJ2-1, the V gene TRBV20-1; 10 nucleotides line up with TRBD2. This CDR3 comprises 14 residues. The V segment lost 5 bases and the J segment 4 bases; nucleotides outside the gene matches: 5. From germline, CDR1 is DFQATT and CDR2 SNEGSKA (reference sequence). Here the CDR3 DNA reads TGCAGTGCTGGTCCGACTAGCGGGTACAATGAGCAGTTCTTC. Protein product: CSAGPTSGYNEQFF.

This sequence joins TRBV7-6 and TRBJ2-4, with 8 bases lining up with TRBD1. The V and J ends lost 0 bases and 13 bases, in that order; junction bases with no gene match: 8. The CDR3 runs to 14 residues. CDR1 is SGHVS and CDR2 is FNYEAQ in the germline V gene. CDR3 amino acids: CASSLADRAWEQYF. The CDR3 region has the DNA TGTGCCAGCAGCTTAGCGGACAGGGCATGGGAGCAGTACTTC.

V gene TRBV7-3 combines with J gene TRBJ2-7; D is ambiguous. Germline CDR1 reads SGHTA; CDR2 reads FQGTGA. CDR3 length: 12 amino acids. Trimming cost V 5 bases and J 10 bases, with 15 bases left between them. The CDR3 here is CASSAPTGPQYF. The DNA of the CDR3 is TGTGCCAGCAGCGCCCCTACCGGGCCCCAGTACTTC.

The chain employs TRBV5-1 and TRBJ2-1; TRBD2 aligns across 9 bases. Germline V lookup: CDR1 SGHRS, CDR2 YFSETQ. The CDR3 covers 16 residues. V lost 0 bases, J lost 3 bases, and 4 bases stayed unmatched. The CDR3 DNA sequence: TGCGCCAGCAGCTTGGTGGCGGGAGGGGGCTACAATGAGCAGTTCTTC. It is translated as CASSLVAGGGYNEQFF.

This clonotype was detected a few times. CDR3 sequence reads: CASRRQGLGEKLFF. CDR3 sequence (DNA): TGTGCCAGCAGACGACAGGGGTTAGGTGAAAAACTGTTTTTT. The chain carries TRBV5-6 and TRBJ1-4; 8 bases align to TRBD1. V was clipped by 5 bases and J by 7 bases; unmatched bases: 7. CDR1 and CDR2 (germline): SGHDT, YYEEEE. The CDR3 length is 14 residues.

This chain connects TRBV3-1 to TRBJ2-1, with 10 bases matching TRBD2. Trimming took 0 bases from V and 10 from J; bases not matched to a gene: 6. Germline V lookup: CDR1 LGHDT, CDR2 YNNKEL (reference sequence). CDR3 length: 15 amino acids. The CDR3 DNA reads TGTGCCAGCAGCCAAGAGCTAGCGGGAGTTGGAGAGCAGTTCTTC. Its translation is CASSQELAGVGEQFF.

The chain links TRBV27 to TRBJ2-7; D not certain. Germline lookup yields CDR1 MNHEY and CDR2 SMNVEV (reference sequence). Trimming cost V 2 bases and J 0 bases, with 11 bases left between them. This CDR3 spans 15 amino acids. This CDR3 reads CASSLQAPSSYEQYF. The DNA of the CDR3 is TGTGCCAGCAGTTTACAAGCCCCTAGCTCCTACGAGCAGTACTTC.

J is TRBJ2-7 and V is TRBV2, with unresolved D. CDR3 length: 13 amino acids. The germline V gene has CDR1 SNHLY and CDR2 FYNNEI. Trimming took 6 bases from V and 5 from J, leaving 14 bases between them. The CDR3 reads CASSELQLHEQYF. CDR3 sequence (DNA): TGTGCCAGCAGCGAGCTTCAATTACACGAGCAGTACTTC.

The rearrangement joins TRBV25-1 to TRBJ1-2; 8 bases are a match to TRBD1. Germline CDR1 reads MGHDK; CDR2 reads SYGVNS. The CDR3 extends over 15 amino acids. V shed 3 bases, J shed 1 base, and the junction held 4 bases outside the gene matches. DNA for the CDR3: TGTGCCAGCAGTGACGACAGGGGCAATAACTATGGCTACACCTTC. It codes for CASSDDRGNNYGYTF.

Here the CDR3 reads CASSSPTLYWREGKSSYNEQFF. In DNA form, the CDR3 reads TGTGCCAGCAGTTCTCCTACTCTCTACTGGCGGGAGGGAAAGAGCTCCTACAATGAGCAGTTCTTC. The V call is TRBV27, the J call TRBJ2-1, with 9 nucleotides matching TRBD2. Germline CDR1 MNHEY, CDR2 SMNVEV (reference sequence). V was clipped by 4 bases and J by 0 bases; unmatched bases: 22. The CDR3 has 22 amino acids.

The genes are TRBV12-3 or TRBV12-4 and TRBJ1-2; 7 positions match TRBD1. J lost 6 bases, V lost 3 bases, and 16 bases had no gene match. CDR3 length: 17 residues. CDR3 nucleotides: TGTGCCAGCAGTTTCGAAGGCAAGGCAGGGGGGAACAATGGCTACACCTTC. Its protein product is CASSFEGKAGGNNGYTF.

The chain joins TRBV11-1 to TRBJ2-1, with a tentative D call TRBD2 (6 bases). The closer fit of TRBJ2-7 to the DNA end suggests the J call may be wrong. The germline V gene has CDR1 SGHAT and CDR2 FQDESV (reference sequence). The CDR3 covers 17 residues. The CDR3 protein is CASSSAEGTGGYNEQYF. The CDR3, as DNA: TGTGCCAGCAGCTCAGCCGAAGGGACTGGCGGCTACAATGAGCAGTACTTC.

CDR3 nucleotide sequence: TGTGCCAGCAGCTTGGAGACGGGCCTCGCGAATGAGCAGTTCTTC. Amino acids: CASSLETGLANEQFF. The J gene is TRBJ2-1, the V gene TRBV5-4; D gene ambiguous. V lost 0 bases and J lost 7, with 14 bases in between. The CDR3 covers 15 residues. CDR1 and CDR2 from the germline V gene are SGHNT and YYREEE (reference sequence).

The CDR3 loop reads CASSQNVLGDTQYF. CDR3 coding DNA: TGTGCCAGCAGCCAAAACGTACTGGGAGATACGCAGTATTTT. The V and J genes are TRBV7-6 and TRBJ2-3; no definite D call. This CDR3 contains 14 residues. The germline V gene encodes CDR1 SGHVS and CDR2 FNYEAQ. The germline V and J ends were trimmed by 5 bases and 5 bases, with 14 bases remaining between them.

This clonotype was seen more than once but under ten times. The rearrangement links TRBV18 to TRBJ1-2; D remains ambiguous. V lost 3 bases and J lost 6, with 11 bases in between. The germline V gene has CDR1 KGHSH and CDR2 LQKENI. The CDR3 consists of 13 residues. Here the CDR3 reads CASSPSLMDGYTF. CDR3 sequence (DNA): TGTGCCAGCTCACCCTCCTTAATGGATGGCTACACCTTC.

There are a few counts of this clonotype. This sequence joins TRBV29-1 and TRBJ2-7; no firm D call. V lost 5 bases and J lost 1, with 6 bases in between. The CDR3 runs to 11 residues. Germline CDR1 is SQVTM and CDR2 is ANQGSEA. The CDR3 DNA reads TGCAGCGTTATCATGTCCTACGAGCAGTACTTC. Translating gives CSVIMSYEQYF.

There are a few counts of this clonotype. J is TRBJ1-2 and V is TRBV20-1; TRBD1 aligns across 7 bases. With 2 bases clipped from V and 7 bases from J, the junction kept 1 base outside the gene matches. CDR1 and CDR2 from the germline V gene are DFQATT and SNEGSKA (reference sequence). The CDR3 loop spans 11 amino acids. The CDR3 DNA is TGCAGTGCTAGAAACAGGGGTGGCTACACCTTC. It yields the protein CSARNRGGYTF.

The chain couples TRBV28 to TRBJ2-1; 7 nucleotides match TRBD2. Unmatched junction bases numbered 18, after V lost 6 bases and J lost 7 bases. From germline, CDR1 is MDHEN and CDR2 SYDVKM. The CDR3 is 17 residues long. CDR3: CASSSPSGGGRGNEQFF. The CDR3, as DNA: TGTGCCAGCAGCTCCCCCTCCGGCGGCGGGAGAGGGAATGAGCAGTTCTTC.

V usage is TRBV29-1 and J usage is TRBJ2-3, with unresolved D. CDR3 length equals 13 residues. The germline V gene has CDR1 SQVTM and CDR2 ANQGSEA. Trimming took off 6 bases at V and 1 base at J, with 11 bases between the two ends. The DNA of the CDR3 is TGCAGCGTCACTGCCCGGCGCACAGATACGCAGTATTTT. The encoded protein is CSVTARRTDTQYF.

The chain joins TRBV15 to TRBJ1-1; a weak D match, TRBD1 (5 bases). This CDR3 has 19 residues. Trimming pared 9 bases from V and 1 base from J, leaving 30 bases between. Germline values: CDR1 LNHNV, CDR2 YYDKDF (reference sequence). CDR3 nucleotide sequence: TGTGCCACTTCTTCGGACACCGGGCGCCAAGGGGTAAAGAACACTGAAGCTTTCTTT. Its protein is CATSSDTGRQGVKNTEAFF.

The CDR3 DNA follows: TGTGCCACCAGCAGAGAACACCACTATGGCTACACCTTC. The encoded protein is CATSREHHYGYTF. V is TRBV15 and J is TRBJ1-2, with unresolved D. CDR1 is LNHNV and CDR2 is YYDKDF in the germline V gene (reference sequence). The CDR3 is 13 residues long. Trimming removed 0 bases from V and 3 bases from J, with 5 bases in between.

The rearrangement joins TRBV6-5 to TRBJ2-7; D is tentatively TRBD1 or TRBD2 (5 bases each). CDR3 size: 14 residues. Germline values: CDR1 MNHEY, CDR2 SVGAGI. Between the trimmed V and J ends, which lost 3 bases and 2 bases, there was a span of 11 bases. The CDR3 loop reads CASSYRGEAYEQYF. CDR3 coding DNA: TGTGCCAGCAGTTATCGGGGCGAAGCCTACGAGCAGTACTTC.